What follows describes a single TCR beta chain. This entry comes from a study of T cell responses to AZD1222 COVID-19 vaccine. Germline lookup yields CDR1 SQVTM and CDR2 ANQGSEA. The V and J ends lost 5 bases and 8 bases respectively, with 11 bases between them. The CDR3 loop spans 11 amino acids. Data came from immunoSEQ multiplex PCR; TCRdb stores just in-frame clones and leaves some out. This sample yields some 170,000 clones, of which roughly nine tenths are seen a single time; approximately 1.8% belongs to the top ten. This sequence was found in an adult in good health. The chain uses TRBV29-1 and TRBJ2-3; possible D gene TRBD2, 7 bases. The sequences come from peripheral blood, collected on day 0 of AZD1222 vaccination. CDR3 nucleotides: TGCAGCGTTTCAGGGGAGGGTACGCAGTATTTT. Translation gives CSVSGEGTQYF.